One sample yielded the 18 T cell receptor beta chains listed below, sequenced in a study of CD8 T cells in Susac syndrome. RNA amounts of about 0.5 to 1 ug underwent reverse transcription with random hexamers. TCRdb re-derived calls from the immunoSEQ multiplex PCR reads in MiXCR, one entry per CDR3 protein. The sample shows over 140,000 distinct CDR3 sequences, just under 95% of them seen only once. Sample: CD4+ T cells from PBMCs. Receptors originate from a human donor with Susac syndrome.

V usage is TRBV19 and J usage is TRBJ1-2, with a weak D call TRBD1 (5 bases). The CDR3 consists of 13 residues. Germline assignment: CDR1 LNHDA and CDR2 SQIVND (reference sequence). V lost 4 bases and J 9 bases, leaving 15 bases between the germline ends. Here the CDR3 reads CASSTNPGHSYTF. The CDR3 DNA reads TGTGCCAGTAGTACAAACCCCGGACACAGCTACACCTTC.

The rearrangement uses TRBV20-1 and TRBJ2-3; 9 positions agree with TRBD2. The CDR3 is 19 residues long. The ends lost 6 bases at V and 4 bases at J; junction bases unmatched: 23. The germline CDR1 and CDR2 sequences are DFQATT and SNEGSKA (reference sequence). The CDR3 DNA follows: TGCAGTGCCCCCGTGGGTAGCGGGGGCCCCCGCATGGGGGCAGATACGCAGTATTTT. It specifies CSAPVGSGGPRMGADTQYF.

The V and J genes are TRBV30 and TRBJ2-3; TRBD2 matches 7 bases. Germline V lookup: CDR1 GTSNPN, CDR2 SVGIG (reference sequence). The CDR3 is made up of 16 amino acids. V gave up 0 bases and J gave up 0 bases; unmatched junction bases: 6. The CDR3 protein is CAWSVRRELSTDTQYF. The CDR3 bases are TGTGCCTGGAGTGTAAGGCGGGAGCTAAGCACAGATACGCAGTATTTT.

The V call is TRBV25-1, the J call TRBJ1-2; no reliable D call. CDR3 size: 14 residues. Germline V gene data show CDR1 as MGHDK and CDR2 as SYGVNS. V lost 7 bases to trimming and J lost 0 bases, with 12 bases between them. The CDR3 region is CASTPQGTNYGYTF. The CDR3 nucleotides are TGTGCCAGCACCCCGCAAGGGACTAACTATGGCTACACCTTC.

In nucleotides, the CDR3 is TGCAGTGCGACCACCCGCGGGAGGGCCAATGAGCAGTTCTTC. It yields the protein CSATTRGRANEQFF. The chain links TRBV20-1 to TRBJ2-1; 9 nucleotides agree with TRBD2. This CDR3 is built from 14 residues. The germline V gene encodes CDR1 DFQATT and CDR2 SNEGSKA (reference sequence). Losses at the gene ends were 6 bases for V and 6 bases for J; bases not matched to a gene: 9.

The rearrangement links TRBV12-3 or TRBV12-4 to TRBJ1-1; TRBD1 is a possible D gene (5 bases). V shed 6 bases and J shed 6 bases, with 11 bases lying between them. This CDR3 is built from 12 residues. The CDR3 loop reads CASRGPDAEAFF. The CDR3 DNA follows: TGTGCCAGCAGGGGACCAGACGCTGAAGCTTTCTTT.

This chain joins TRBV15 and TRBJ1-6; 7 bases align to TRBD1. Germline CDR1 and CDR2: LNHNV and YYDKDF (reference sequence). The J segment lost 7 bases and the V segment lost 2 bases, leaving 5 bases of the junction unmatched. The CDR3 is 15 amino acids. In DNA, the CDR3 is TGTGCCACCAGCAGAAAGACAGGGTGGAATTCACCCCTCCACTTT. Its translation: CATSRKTGWNSPLHF.

This clonotype was counted a few times. The chain links TRBV20-1 to TRBJ2-7, with 9 bases matching TRBD2. CDR3 length equals 13 residues. J lost 3 bases, V lost 3 bases, and 3 bases had no gene match. Germline CDR1 is DFQATT and CDR2 is SNEGSKA (reference sequence). DNA for the CDR3: TGCAGTGCTAGGACTAGCGGAATCTACGAGCAGTACTTC. This gives the protein CSARTSGIYEQYF.

The rearrangement joins TRBV7-9 to TRBJ1-5, with 8 bases fitting TRBD1. Looked up from germline, CDR1 is SEHNR and CDR2 is FQNEAQ (reference sequence). This CDR3 comprises 14 residues. The ends lost 5 bases at V and 4 bases at J; junction bases unmatched: 4. CDR3: CASSARTGNQPQHF. The DNA for the CDR3 is TGTGCCAGCAGCGCGAGGACAGGGAATCAGCCCCAGCATTTT.

DNA for the CDR3: TGCGCCAGCAGCTTTACTCCGGGGGAGACCCAGTACTTC. It translates to CASSFTPGETQYF. The rearrangement joins TRBV5-1 to TRBJ2-5; a possible D gene is TRBD2 (5 bases). The CDR3 spans 13 residues. V lost 2 bases and J 5 bases, leaving 10 bases between the germline ends. Germline CDR1 reads SGHRS; CDR2 reads YFSETQ.

The chain has TRBV7-2 and TRBJ2-5, with TRBD1 matching over 7 bases. The CDR3 has 13 amino acids. The ends lost 4 bases at V and 4 bases at J; junction bases unmatched: 3. Germline CDR1 and CDR2: SGHTA and FQGNSA. CDR3 DNA: TGTGCCAGCAGCTCCAACAGGGGAGAGACCCAGTACTTC. It encodes CASSSNRGETQYF.

The rearrangement uses TRBV20-1 and TRBJ2-5, with 7 bases aligning to TRBD1. V gave up 6 bases and J gave up 3 bases; unmatched junction bases: 4. CDR1 is DFQATT, CDR2 SNEGSKA, per germline (reference sequence). The CDR3 is 12 residues long. The CDR3 DNA reads TGCAGTGCCACCGACAGGGAAGAGACCCAGTACTTC. Translation gives CSATDREETQYF.

This clonotype was counted once. The chain joins TRBV20-1 to TRBJ1-1; D call uncertain. The length of the CDR3 is 13 residues. Germline V CDR1 and CDR2: DFQATT, SNEGSKA (reference sequence). Trimming pared 3 bases from V and 1 base from J, leaving 9 bases between. This CDR3 is CSARMDGNTEAFF. CDR3 DNA sequence: TGCAGTGCTAGGATGGACGGGAACACTGAAGCTTTCTTT.

This rearrangement joins TRBV4-1 to TRBJ2-5, with 7 nucleotides matching TRBD1. The V segment lost 2 bases and the J segment 4 bases; nucleotides outside the gene matches: 13. Germline values: CDR1 MGHRA, CDR2 YSYEKL. CDR3 length: 17 amino acids. The CDR3 DNA sequence: TGCGCCAGCAGCCAACCTTTTGGTGGTAGGGGGCGAGAGACCCAGTACTTC. Protein: CASSQPFGGRGRETQYF.

V and J are TRBV29-1 and TRBJ1-2; the match to TRBD1 covers 9 bases. Germline lookup yields CDR1 SQVTM and CDR2 ANQGSEA. V dropped 5 bases and J dropped 6; count of bases not matched to a gene: 13. The CDR3 is 15 amino acids. DNA of the CDR3: TGCAGCGTTACCGACTCCGGGACAGGGAAGGATGGCTACACCTTC. It is translated as CSVTDSGTGKDGYTF.

The rearrangement links TRBV20-1 to TRBJ2-5, with 8 bases fitting TRBD1. Germline-derived CDR1 and CDR2 are DFQATT and SNEGSKA (reference sequence). This CDR3 is built from 16 residues. J lost 4 bases, V lost 5 bases, and 15 bases had no gene match. CDR3 region: CSAEGRTGRLGETQYF. The CDR3 bases are TGCAGTGCTGAAGGGAGGACAGGGCGGTTGGGAGAGACCCAGTACTTC.

The rearrangement uses TRBV15 and TRBJ1-1; D possibly corresponds to TRBD1 (6 bases). The CDR3 contains 16 residues. V lost 0 bases to trimming and J lost 0 bases, with 11 bases between them. Germline CDR1 LNHNV, CDR2 YYDKDF (reference sequence). For the CDR3, the DNA is TGTGCCACCAGCAGAGAGACAGGACGCATGAACACTGAAGCTTTCTTT. This translates into CATSRETGRMNTEAFF.

The chain employs TRBV29-1 and TRBJ2-1, with TRBD2 matching 14 bases. V lost 2 bases to trimming and J lost 2 bases; unmatched junction nucleotides: 5. This CDR3 contains 17 residues. Germline-derived CDR1 and CDR2 are SQVTM and ANQGSEA. CDR3 loop: CSVEPGTSGSTYNEQFF. The CDR3 DNA reads as TGCAGCGTTGAACCCGGGACTAGCGGGAGCACCTACAATGAGCAGTTCTTC.